What follows are 31 T cell receptor beta chains derived from one specimen sequenced in a study of blood T cell repertoires in COVID-19. Method: immunoSEQ multiplex PCR; TCRdb's copy keeps in-frame clones and lacks some. The sample holds tens of thousands of clones, 75% to 90% seen once. Sequenced: peripheral blood. All receptors come from a human donor in a cohort sampled during active COVID-19.

The chain employs TRBV5-6 and TRBJ1-1; D possibly corresponds to TRBD1 (6 bases). Per the germline V gene, CDR1 is SGHDT and CDR2 is YYEEEE. CDR3 length equals 17 residues. V was clipped by 0 bases and J by 4 bases, with 19 bases between them. CDR3 sequence: CASSLGWGTTGFTEAFF. The CDR3 DNA reads TGTGCCAGCAGCTTGGGATGGGGAACGACAGGTTTCACTGAAGCTTTCTTT.

The chain is built from TRBV6-5 and TRBJ2-2, with D possibly TRBD2 on 5 matching bases. CDR1 and CDR2 (germline): MNHEY, SVGAGI. This CDR3 is built from 13 residues. Between the trimmed V and J ends, which lost 6 bases and 6 bases, there was a span of 11 bases. The DNA for the CDR3 is TGTGCCAGCAGGCTCGGTAGCGCCGGGGAGCTGTTTTTT. Encoded protein: CASRLGSAGELFF.

The chain links TRBV7-6 to TRBJ2-5, with 10 bases matching TRBD2. The J segment lost 4 bases and the V segment lost 2 bases, leaving 19 bases of the junction unmatched. The germline V gene encodes CDR1 SGHVS and CDR2 FNYEAQ. The CDR3 loop spans 20 amino acids. The CDR3 spells CASSLPYASLASGRRETQYF. In nucleotides, the CDR3 is TGTGCCAGCAGCTTACCCTACGCTTCCCTGGCTAGCGGGAGAAGAGAGACCCAGTACTTC.

J is TRBJ2-3 and V is TRBV14; D remains ambiguous. The V and J ends lost 1 base and 1 base respectively, with 9 bases between them. The CDR3 has 15 residues. Per germline, CDR1 SGHDN and CDR2 FVKESK. CDR3 sequence: CASSQGPSGTDTQYF. CDR3 DNA sequence: TGTGCCAGCAGCCAAGGCCCTTCAGGCACAGATACGCAGTATTTT. Full variable domain (rest looked up from reference TRBV14 and TRBJ2-3): EAGVTQFPSHSVIEKGQTVTLRCDPISGHDNLYWYRRVMGKEIKFLLHFVKESKQDESGMPNNRFLAERTGGTYSTLKVQPAELEDSGVYFCASSQGPSGTDTQYFGPGTRLTVL.

The chain uses TRBV27 and TRBJ2-7, with TRBD1 identical over 8 bases. With V trimmed by 2 bases and J by 3 bases, 9 bases remained unmatched. CDR1 is MNHEY, CDR2 SMNVEV, per germline (reference sequence). This CDR3 spans 16 amino acids. CDR3: CASSLRKDRGIYEQYF. CDR3 coding DNA: TGTGCCAGCAGTTTACGGAAAGACAGGGGTATCTACGAGCAGTACTTC.

This chain uses TRBV24-1 with TRBJ2-2, with a tentative D call TRBD2 (6 bases). The CDR3 is made up of 16 amino acids. Germline loops: CDR1 KGHDR, CDR2 SFDVKD. The V gene lost 7 bases and the J gene lost 4 bases, with 18 bases spanning the gap. The CDR3 sequence: CATSSSELAGTGELFF. The CDR3 nucleotides read TGTGCCACCAGCTCATCCGAACTAGCAGGCACCGGGGAGCTGTTTTTT.

The chain employs TRBV24-1 and TRBJ2-1, with 8 positions matching TRBD2. The trim removed 6 bases at V and 5 bases at J, leaving 8 bases unmatched. Germline CDR1 and CDR2: KGHDR and SFDVKD. This CDR3 spans 15 amino acids. CDR3 nucleotide sequence: TGTGCCACCAGTCCGCCCAGCGGGAGAGACAATGAGCAGTTCTTC. It specifies CATSPPSGRDNEQFF.

This chain connects TRBV9 to TRBJ2-7; 8 nucleotides align to TRBD1. Per germline, CDR1 SGDLS and CDR2 YYNGEE. The CDR3 has 13 amino acids. V was pared by 4 bases and J by 4 bases, with 4 bases of the junction left unmatched. The CDR3 is CASSLDRGYEQYF. For the CDR3, the DNA is TGTGCCAGCAGCCTCGACAGGGGATACGAGCAGTACTTC.

Turning to this clone: Other DNA sequences in the sample encode the same CDR3. The chain couples TRBV9 to TRBJ2-3; D possibly corresponds to TRBD2 (6 bases). Per the germline V gene, CDR1 is SGDLS and CDR2 is YYNGEE. CDR3 size: 16 residues. V was trimmed by 0 bases and J by 0 bases, leaving 11 bases between them. CDR3 protein: CASSVGGGVSTDTQYF. In DNA form, the CDR3 reads TGTGCCAGCAGCGTAGGGGGCGGGGTTAGCACAGATACGCAGTATTTT.

The CDR3 DNA reads as TGTGCCAGCAGCTTGGCGGCGCAGGGGGCGTCCGGGGAGCTGTTTTTT. Translated: CASSLAAQGASGELFF. V gene TRBV5-5 combines with J gene TRBJ2-2; 8 bases match TRBD1. The CDR3 spans 16 residues. Germline-derived CDR1 and CDR2 are SGHKS and YYEKEE (reference sequence). J gave up 6 bases and V 0 bases, and 7 bases lay outside the gene matches.

The chain couples TRBV28 to TRBJ1-5; D may be TRBD1 (6 bases). CDR1 is MDHEN, CDR2 SYDVKM, per germline. This CDR3 spans 14 amino acids. V gave up 6 bases and J gave up 5 bases, with 14 bases separating them. The CDR3 DNA is TGTGCCAGCAGCCAAGGGGGGGGCCATCAGCCCCAGCATTTT. It specifies CASSQGGGHQPQHF.

This chain connects TRBV18 to TRBJ2-3, with D tentatively TRBD2 (5 bases). Germline-derived CDR1 and CDR2 are KGHSH and LQKENI. V was cut by 3 bases and J by 1 base, with 14 bases left in between. The CDR3 covers 16 residues. The CDR3 DNA reads as TGTGCCAGCTCACCGGTTGCGGGCTCGCGCACAGATACGCAGTATTTT. Protein sequence: CASSPVAGSRTDTQYF.

This chain connects TRBV9 to TRBJ2-7; 12 bases align to TRBD2. Germline CDR1 reads SGDLS; CDR2 reads YYNGEE. This CDR3 comprises 16 residues. V dropped 4 bases and J dropped 1; count of bases not matched to a gene: 6. The CDR3 here is CASSIGLAGRSYEQYF. The CDR3 DNA reads TGTGCCAGCAGCATAGGACTAGCGGGGAGATCCTACGAGCAGTACTTC.

The chain is built from TRBV5-1 and TRBJ2-7; 7 bases are a match to TRBD1. The CDR3 is made up of 15 amino acids. Germline V CDR1 and CDR2: SGHRS, YFSETQ. Losses at the gene ends were 5 bases for V and 3 bases for J; bases not matched to a gene: 11. CDR3 sequence (DNA): TGCGCCAGCAGACCTAATCCGGGACAGAACTACGAGCAGTACTTC. The encoded protein is CASRPNPGQNYEQYF.

To note about this clone: One end of the junction does not line up with germline, which may come from a read error. The chain carries TRBV11-2 and TRBJ2-7, with TRBD2 matching over 9 bases. The CDR3 is made up of 16 amino acids. CDR1 SGHAT and CDR2 FQNNGV come from the germline V gene. CDR3 nucleotides: TGTGCCAGCAGCGCAGGAATAGCGGGAGAGAAGTACGAGCAGTGCTTC. The encoded protein is CASSAGIAGEKYEQCF.

The genes are TRBV30 and TRBJ2-7, with D unresolved. Germline loops: CDR1 GTSNPN, CDR2 SVGIG (reference sequence). V lost 1 base and J 2 bases, leaving 9 bases between the germline ends. CDR3 size: 13 residues. For the CDR3, the DNA is TGTGCCTGGAGTGCGGCAGACACCTACGAGCAGTACTTC. Translation: CAWSAADTYEQYF.

The genes are TRBV18 and TRBJ2-7; D is ambiguous. The CDR3 covers 15 residues. Trimming stripped 6 bases from V and 3 bases from J, with 18 bases between. Germline CDR1 and CDR2: KGHSH and LQKENI. The CDR3 nucleotides are TGTGCCAGCTCCCCGTCCTTGGGCACCCTCTACGAGCAGTACTTC. It yields the protein CASSPSLGTLYEQYF.

Only a few counts were recorded for this clone. The rearrangement joins TRBV30 to TRBJ1-5; D is possibly TRBD1 (5 bases). The CDR3 consists of 12 residues. CDR1 GTSNPN and CDR2 SVGIG come from the germline V gene (reference sequence). V gave up 5 bases and J gave up 6 bases, with 11 bases separating them. CDR3: CAWGQGGQPQHF. DNA of the CDR3: TGTGCCTGGGGCCAGGGAGGTCAGCCCCAGCATTTT.

V usage is TRBV2 and J usage is TRBJ2-7, with 8 bases aligning to TRBD1. The V gene's germline CDR1 is SNHLY and CDR2 FYNNEI. V shed 3 bases and J 6 bases; nucleotides not matched to a gene: 7. The CDR3 is made up of 14 amino acids. CDR3 region: CASSETGTGGEQYF. The CDR3 coding sequence is TGTGCCAGCAGTGAGACCGGGACAGGAGGCGAGCAGTACTTC.

This chain connects TRBV14 to TRBJ2-5; 7 nucleotides line up with TRBD2. The CDR3 covers 13 residues. The junction had 2 bases not matched to a gene; V was cut back by 1 base and J by 6 bases. Germline loops: CDR1 SGHDN, CDR2 FVKESK. The CDR3 spells CASSQGEGQTQYF. CDR3 DNA: TGTGCCAGCAGCCAAGGGGAGGGTCAGACCCAGTACTTC.

This chain connects TRBV2 to TRBJ2-1; the match to TRBD1 covers 8 bases. In germline, CDR1 is SNHLY, CDR2 FYNNEI. This CDR3 comprises 15 residues. V dropped 6 bases and J dropped 2; count of bases not matched to a gene: 6. CDR3 in amino acids: CASSHDRGAYNEQFF. DNA of the CDR3: TGTGCCAGCAGCCATGACAGGGGCGCCTACAATGAGCAGTTCTTC.

The count of this clone is one. The chain employs TRBV5-1 and TRBJ2-5; TRBD1 agrees at 8 bases. The germline V gene has CDR1 SGHRS and CDR2 YFSETQ. The V segment lost 4 bases and the J segment 1 base; nucleotides outside the gene matches: 9. There are 16 residues in the CDR3. For the CDR3, the DNA is TGCGCCAGCAGCCCAGCTACGACAGGGGTCCAAGAGACCCAGTACTTC. This gives the protein CASSPATTGVQETQYF.

This chain connects TRBV2 to TRBJ2-7; D is unresolved. V was cut by 3 bases and J by 11 bases, with 11 bases left in between. This CDR3 region has 11 residues. Germline V gives CDR1 SNHLY, CDR2 FYNNEI. CDR3 loop: CASSDPGPKYF. CDR3 nucleotides: TGTGCCAGCAGTGATCCGGGTCCCAAGTACTTC.

This chain joins TRBV30 and TRBJ2-1; 8 bases line up with TRBD2. CDR3 length: 15 amino acids. The germline V gene has CDR1 GTSNPN and CDR2 SVGIG (reference sequence). Germline trimming cut 5 bases from V and 10 bases from J; bases unmatched to any gene: 16. The DNA for the CDR3 is TGTGCCTGGGGTTCCAAGGGGCTAGCGGGCGGGGAGCAGTTCTTC. It is translated as CAWGSKGLAGGEQFF. Full variable domain (outside the CDR3, taken from reference TRBV30 and TRBJ2-1): SQTIHQWPATLVQPVGSPLSLECTVEGTSNPNLYWYRQAAGRGLQLLFYSVGIGQISSEVPQNLSASRPQDRQFILSSKKLLLSDSGFYLCAWGSKGLAGGEQFFGPGTRLTVL.

The chain joins TRBV5-1 to TRBJ2-7; the match to TRBD1 covers 10 bases. Germline V gene lookup returns CDR1 SGHRS and CDR2 YFSETQ. V shed 4 bases, J shed 1 base, and the junction held 8 bases outside the gene matches. The CDR3 has 16 residues. Here the CDR3 DNA reads TGCGCCAGCAGCAAAAAAACGGGACAGGGGTCCTACGAGCAGTACTTC. It is translated as CASSKKTGQGSYEQYF.

The J gene is TRBJ2-2, the V gene TRBV7-6; maybe TRBD1 (5 bases). The CDR3 is 17 residues long. Germline CDR1 reads SGHVS; CDR2 reads FNYEAQ. Trimming took off 6 bases at V and 0 bases at J, with 17 bases between the two ends. CDR3 nucleotide sequence: TGTGCCAGCAGAATCAATGCAGGGCCCACGAACACCGGGGAGCTGTTTTTT. Translation gives CASRINAGPTNTGELFF. Combining the CDR3 with reference TRBV7-6 and TRBJ2-2 gives the whole variable domain GAGVSQSPRYKVTKRGQDVALRCDPISGHVSLYWYRQALGQGPEFLTYFNYEAQQDKSGLPNDRFSAERPEGSISTLTIQRTEQRDSAMYRCASRINAGPTNTGELFFGEGSRLTVL.

The V call is TRBV6-6, the J call TRBJ1-6; D is perhaps TRBD1 (6 bases). The CDR3 has 14 residues. With 4 bases removed from V and 7 bases from J, the gap between germline ends came to 11 bases. Per germline, CDR1 MNHNY and CDR2 SVGAGI (reference sequence). CDR3 region: CASSLQGYNSPLHF. The CDR3 nucleotides read TGTGCCAGCAGTTTACAGGGTTACAATTCACCCCTCCACTTT.

This clone was picked up a small number of times. This chain joins TRBV11-2 and TRBJ2-3; D is unclear. The CDR3 has 14 residues. Trimming left V 1 base short and J 0 bases short, with 5 bases between. CDR1 SGHAT and CDR2 FQNNGV come from the germline V gene. The chain's CDR3 is CASSLVQSTDTQYF. For the CDR3, the DNA is TGTGCCAGCAGCTTAGTGCAGAGCACAGATACGCAGTATTTT.

This clone appeared a single time. This chain joins TRBV4-1 and TRBJ2-7, with 13 positions matching TRBD2. This CDR3 is 15 amino acids long. The trim removed 2 bases at V and 5 bases at J, leaving 3 bases unmatched. Germline V gene data show CDR1 as MGHRA and CDR2 as YSYEKL. DNA of the CDR3: TGCGCCAGCAGCCAATGGACTAGCGGGAGTAACGAGCAGTACTTC. Its protein product is CASSQWTSGSNEQYF.

The J gene is TRBJ2-6, the V gene TRBV19, with 7 nucleotides matching TRBD1. V shed 2 bases, J shed 2 bases, and the junction held 3 bases outside the gene matches. The CDR3 length is 16 residues. The V gene's germline CDR1 is LNHDA and CDR2 SQIVND (reference sequence). The CDR3 DNA sequence: TGTGCCAGTAGTATAAACACAGGGGCTGGGGCCAACGTCCTGACTTTC. Translating it yields CASSINTGAGANVLTF.

The chain combines TRBV7-9 with TRBJ2-3, with TRBD1 as a possible D gene (5 bases). The CDR3 spans 15 residues. From germline, CDR1 is SEHNR and CDR2 FQNEAQ (reference sequence). The V end was cut by 5 bases, the J end by 4 bases, with 16 bases between. CDR3 in DNA: TGTGCCAGCAGCCTGGTCAGGGCTTTAGCAGATACGCAGTATTTT. This translates into CASSLVRALADTQYF.